This T cell receptor beta chain comes out of a study of regulatory T cells in long-lasting Graves disease listed by TCRdb under 2021. Turning to the overall study: Antithyroid drugs had been taken for less than 3 months by newly diagnosed Graves' disease patients. Patients with persistent Graves' disease were compared with patients with newly diagnosed Graves' disease using TCR sequencing and RNA sequencing of peripheral blood. A total of about 35 samples underwent TCR sequencing, from about 13 patients with persistent Graves' disease and 20 patients with newly diagnosed Graves' disease. The study was conducted in China and was registered as a clinical trial.

This clonotype has at least ten counts. Its antigen is still unknown. No quality values exist for individual bases; no much larger clone is one base distant. The time point label of this sample denotes: newly diagnosed GD, antithyroid drugs for less than 3 months. RNA was extracted from PBMCs in TRIzol for both TCR sequencing and RNA sequencing. Graves' disease was diagnosed according to American Thyroid Association guidelines. The patients came from an endocrinology department in Xi'an, China. Each patient gave 9 to 10 milliliters of peripheral blood, collected in an EDTA anticoagulant tube. Ficoll Paque Plus density gradient separation was used to isolate PBMCs, and no further T cell sorting was done. An Agilent 2100 Bioanalyzer and agarose gel were used to check RNA quality, while a NanoDrop 2000 measured RNA concentration. Library preparation used multiplex PCR. Sequenced using an Illumina HiSeq 4000. CDR3 regions were amplified by Arm-PCR with iRepertoire HTBI primers to construct TCR beta libraries. Gel purification was performed on PCR products prior to sequencing. The paper's data handling went like this. Gene usage analysis of CDR3 amino acid clonotypes relied on the roughly 60 TRBV and 12 to 15 TRBJ segments identified across samples. Filtered high-quality paired reads were merged into contigs using COPE and FqMerger. BLAST was used to align contigs to IMGT TRBV, TRBD and TRBJ reference genes, with CDR3 defined following IMGT. Any clonotype with a frequency above 0.1% was classified as a highly expanded clone. Repertoire diversity was measured by Shannon entropy, and V-J evenness by the Gini coefficient. Clonotypes shared by more than one individual were considered public. TCRdb reanalyzed the raw reads on its own, using fastp at Q25 for trimming and MiXCR for clone calling, and kept in-frame beta chains. Here each entry gathers all rows of one CDR3 protein and keeps the most common genes and DNA. None of the V and J calls come from the authors' own analysis; TCRdb made them. The sample data list fewer than 650,000 distinct CDR3 sequences, and about 16% of these were observed just once. About 12% of the sample lies in the top ten.

General study outcomes and caveats: Peripheral blood alone was examined, since thyroid tissue, which constituted the primary lesion, could not be accessed. Lower TCR Shannon entropy and fewer highly expanded clones were observed in persistent Graves' disease patients than in newly diagnosed patients, which suggested clonal expansion. The small sample size was acknowledged by the authors as a limitation that may reduce accuracy. Preferential use of TRBV28, TRBJ1-2 and TRBJ2-5 was observed in persistent disease, whereas TRBV20-1 and TRBJ2-1 were favored in newly diagnosed disease. A larger number of public clonotypes was shared among persistent patients (more than 2,500) than among newly diagnosed patients (approximately 1,000). Sequencing and analysis were restricted to the TCR beta chain.

From the germline V gene, CDR1 is MDHEN and CDR2 is SYDVKM. V loses 6 bases at its end and J loses 2 bases; junction bases beyond the gene matches: 5. The CDR3, cysteine through phenylalanine, is 14 amino acids long. Left in the record is the CDR3 DNA by itself, 42 bases read in frame from the first base. This sample also appeared in a second study, on T cells in Graves' hyperthyroidism and ophthalmopathy. From that second study: Stable Graves' hyperthyroidism was defined as no progression to ophthalmopathy during 18 months of follow-up. The hyperthyroidism patients were between 18 and 65 years old and newly diagnosed, with a disease duration of less than 2 months. Patients with uncontrolled infections, other autoimmune diseases, pregnancy or lactation were excluded. Diagnoses were established on the basis of clinical symptoms, serum thyroxine and TRAb, thyroid ultrasound, and orbital computed tomography. A first-round RT-PCR of the TCR CDR3 used the HTBI primer set with the Qiagen OneStep RT-PCR kit. Blood samples also contained most of the expanded thyroid clonotypes (frequency above 0.001), which suggests that blood repertoires may reflect thyroid immune responses. In cross-validation, a model built on a 13 V-J signature told ophthalmopathy apart from stable hyperthyroidism with 87.88% sensitivity and around 81% specificity, and in testing the same model reached 80%/75%. During validation, the model predicted progression to ophthalmopathy a median of about 5.9 months ahead of onset, with around 70% sensitivity and roughly 72% specificity. To identify distinguishing TCR V-J signatures, a discovery cohort of around 100 patients was used, comprising some 45 with Graves' ophthalmopathy and about 59 with stable Graves' hyperthyroidism. Prospective prediction of ophthalmopathy was tested in an independent validation cohort consisting of 18 hyperthyroidism patients and some 17 patients who later progressed to ophthalmopathy. The roughly 91 discovery patients were randomly divided into training and test sets at a 7:3 ratio. The study also compared thyroid tissue and blood T-cell repertoires from several Graves' hyperthyroidism patients. After blood sampling, hyperthyroidism patients were treated with methimazole at a starting dose of 30 mg daily, and ophthalmopathy patients were treated with high-dose intravenous methylprednisolone. Libraries were constructed in a second round of multiplex PCR, after which size selection and purification were performed. Paired-end sequencing of the libraries was performed with 100 bp reads on an Illumina HiSeq2000. SOAPnuke was used to process the raw data, with reads discarded if the reads contained adapters or uncalled bases, had a mean Phred below 15, or lacked an exact constant-primer or identifier match. COPE v1.2.5 was used to merge high-quality paired reads, and clonotypes were defined as unique nucleotide sequences. MiTCR v1.1 was used to align the clonotypes against IMGT TRBV, TRBD and TRBJ reference segments. The analysis included only V-J combinations with a frequency above 0.0001, which together covered about 99% of the repertoires. The TCS score was defined as the ratio of F50 (clonal expansion) to E x V (chaos), calculated using BLOSUM62-based TCRdist between CDR3 peptides within each V-J. Welch's t-statistics and random forest reduced fewer than 600 V-J features to roughly 13, which were used in a naive Bayes classifier (R e1071). Sample size was not statistically predetermined, and blinding of investigators to group allocation was not performed. TCR Vbeta CDR3 sequencing of 120 to 150 peripheral blood samples (around 45 ophthalmopathy, approximately 80 hyperthyroidism and roughly 17 progressor patients) is reported in the paper.

The sample was peripheral blood mononuclear cells (PBMCs), taken at new diagnosis, from a patient treated with antithyroid drugs. The chain employs TRBV28 and TRBJ2-7, with 9 bases aligning to TRBD2. The sequence was obtained from a man aged 18 to 29 with Graves disease. Donor details come from another sample of the same person, matched by shared clones. The bases are TGTGCCAGCAGAGAAAGCGGGGGGCCCTACGAGCAGTACTTC. It specifies CASRESGGPYEQYF.